This T cell receptor beta chain is from a study of cytomegalovirus exposure and HLA in healthy donors. As to this clone: What it binds is unknown. Distinct nucleotide sequences in the sample also encode this CDR3.

This CDR3 has 11 residues. Germline CDR1 reads SQVTM; CDR2 reads ANQGSEA. Trimming left V 4 bases short and J 8 bases short, with 11 bases between. Study-level points and caveats: Most of the CMV-associated TCR beta chains (in a later analysis) appeared to be HLA-restricted. In an earlier analysis, in some 500 donors, most V segments appeared productive either ~87% or ~30% of the time.

This PCR relied on a set of 60 Vbeta primers and 13 Jbeta primers. TCRdb keeps only in-frame clones here, not all; method: immunoSEQ multiplex PCR. The sample includes approximately 110,000 clones, 65% to 85% of them seen just once. What was sequenced was PBMCs. The chain uses TRBV29-1 and TRBJ1-2; a weak D match, TRBD1 (5 bases). The TCR sequence derives from a man aged 50 to 60 in good health and CMV-seronegative. The CDR3 loop reads CSVGQGGGYTF. The CDR3 region has the DNA TGCAGCGTTGGTCAGGGAGGCGGCTACACCTTC.